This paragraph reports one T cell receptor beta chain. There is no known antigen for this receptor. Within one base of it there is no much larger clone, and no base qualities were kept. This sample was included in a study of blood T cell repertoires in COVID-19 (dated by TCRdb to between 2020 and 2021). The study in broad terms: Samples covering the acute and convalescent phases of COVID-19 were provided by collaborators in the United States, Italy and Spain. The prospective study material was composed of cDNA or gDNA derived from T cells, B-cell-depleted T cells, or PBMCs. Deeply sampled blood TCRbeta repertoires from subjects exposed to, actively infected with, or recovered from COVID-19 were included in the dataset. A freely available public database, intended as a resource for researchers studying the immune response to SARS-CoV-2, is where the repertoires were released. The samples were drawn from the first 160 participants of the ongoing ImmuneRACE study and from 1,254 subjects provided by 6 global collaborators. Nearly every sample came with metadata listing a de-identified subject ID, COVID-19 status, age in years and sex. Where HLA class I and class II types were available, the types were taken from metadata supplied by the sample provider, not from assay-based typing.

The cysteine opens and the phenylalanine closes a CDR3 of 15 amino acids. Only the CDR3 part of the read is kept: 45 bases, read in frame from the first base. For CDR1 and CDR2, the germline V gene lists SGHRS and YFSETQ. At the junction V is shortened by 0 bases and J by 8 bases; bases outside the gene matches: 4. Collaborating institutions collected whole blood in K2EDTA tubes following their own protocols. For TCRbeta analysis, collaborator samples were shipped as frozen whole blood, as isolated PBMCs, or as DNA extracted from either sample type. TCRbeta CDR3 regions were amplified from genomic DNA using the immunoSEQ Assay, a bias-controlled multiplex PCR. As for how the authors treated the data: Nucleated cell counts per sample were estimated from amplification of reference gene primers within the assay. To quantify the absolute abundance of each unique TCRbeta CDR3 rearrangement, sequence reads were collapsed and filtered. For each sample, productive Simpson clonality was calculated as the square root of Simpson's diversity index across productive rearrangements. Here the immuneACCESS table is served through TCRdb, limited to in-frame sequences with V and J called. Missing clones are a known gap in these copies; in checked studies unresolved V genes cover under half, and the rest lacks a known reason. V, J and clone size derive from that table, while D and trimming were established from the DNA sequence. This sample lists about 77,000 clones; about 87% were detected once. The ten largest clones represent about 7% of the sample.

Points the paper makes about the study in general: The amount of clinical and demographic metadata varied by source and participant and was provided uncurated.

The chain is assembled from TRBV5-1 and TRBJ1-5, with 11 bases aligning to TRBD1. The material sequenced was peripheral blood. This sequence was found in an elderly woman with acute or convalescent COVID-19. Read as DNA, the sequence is TGCGCCAGCAGCTTGGAGGGACAGGGGGAAGAGCCCCAGCATTTT. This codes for CASSLEGQGEEPQHF. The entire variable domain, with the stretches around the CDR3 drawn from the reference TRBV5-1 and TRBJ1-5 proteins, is KAGVTQTPRYLIKTRGQQVTLSCSPISGHRSVSWYQQTPGQGLQFLFEYFSETQRNKGNFPGRFSGRQFSNSRSEMNVSTLELGDSALYLCASSLEGQGEEPQHFGDGTRLSIL.